This TCR beta chain stems from a study of T cell changes during pregnancy in multiple sclerosis. Germline CDR1 SEHNR, CDR2 FQNEAQ (reference sequence). V was cut by 5 bases and J by 4 bases, with 17 bases left in between. This CDR3 comprises 15 residues. The assay was immunoSEQ multiplex PCR, and TCRdb's table has in-frame clones only and misses some. The top ten clones hold about 1.3% of a sample with about 87,000 clones, roughly 95% of them seen once. This specimen was peripheral blood, taken in the third trimester of pregnancy. This chain joins TRBV7-9 and TRBJ1-1; D is perhaps TRBD1 (6 bases). This clonotype was sampled from a female donor in good health, enrolled as a control in a pregnancy study. The CDR3 here is CASSINYRETTEAFF. The CDR3 DNA reads as TGTGCCAGCAGCATAAACTACAGGGAGACCACTGAAGCTTTCTTT.